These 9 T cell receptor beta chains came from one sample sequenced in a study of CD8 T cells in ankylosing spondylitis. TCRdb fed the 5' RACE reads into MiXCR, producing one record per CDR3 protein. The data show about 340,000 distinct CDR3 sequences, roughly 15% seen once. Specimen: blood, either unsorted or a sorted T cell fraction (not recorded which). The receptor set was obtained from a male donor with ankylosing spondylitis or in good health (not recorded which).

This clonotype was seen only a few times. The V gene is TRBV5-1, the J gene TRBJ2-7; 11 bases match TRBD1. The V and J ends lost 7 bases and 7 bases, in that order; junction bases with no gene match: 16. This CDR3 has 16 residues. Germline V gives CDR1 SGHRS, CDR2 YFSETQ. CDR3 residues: CASATPGGGQGGEQYF. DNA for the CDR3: TGCGCCAGCGCCACTCCCGGAGGGGGACAGGGGGGAGAGCAGTACTTC.

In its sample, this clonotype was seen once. The CDR3 protein is CASSLGGQGARNTDTQYF. The CDR3 DNA reads TGCGCCAGCAGCTTGGGTGGACAGGGGGCGCGGAACACAGATACGCAGTATTTT. The chain recombines TRBV5-1 with TRBJ2-3; TRBD1 agrees at 11 bases. This CDR3 is 18 amino acids long. Germline CDR1 is SGHRS and CDR2 is YFSETQ. Losses at the gene ends were 0 bases for V and 2 bases for J; bases not matched to a gene: 8.

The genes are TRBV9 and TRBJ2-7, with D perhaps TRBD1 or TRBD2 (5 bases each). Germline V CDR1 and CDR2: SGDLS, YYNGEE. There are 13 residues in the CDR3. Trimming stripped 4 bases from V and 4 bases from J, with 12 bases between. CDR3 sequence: CASSITGGYEQYF. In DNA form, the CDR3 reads TGTGCCAGCAGCATCACAGGAGGATACGAGCAGTACTTC.

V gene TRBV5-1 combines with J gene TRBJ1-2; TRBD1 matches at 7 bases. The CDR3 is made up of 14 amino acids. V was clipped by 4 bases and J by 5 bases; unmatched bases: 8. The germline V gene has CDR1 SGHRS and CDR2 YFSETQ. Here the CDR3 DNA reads TGCGCCAGCAGCGCCTCCACAGGGGTGTATGGCTACACCTTC. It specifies CASSASTGVYGYTF.

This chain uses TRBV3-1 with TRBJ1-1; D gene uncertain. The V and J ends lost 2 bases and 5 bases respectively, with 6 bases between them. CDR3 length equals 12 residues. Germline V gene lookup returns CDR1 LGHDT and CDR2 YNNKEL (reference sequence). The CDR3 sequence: CASSQLETEAFF. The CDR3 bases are TGTGCCAGCAGCCAACTCGAGACTGAAGCTTTCTTT.

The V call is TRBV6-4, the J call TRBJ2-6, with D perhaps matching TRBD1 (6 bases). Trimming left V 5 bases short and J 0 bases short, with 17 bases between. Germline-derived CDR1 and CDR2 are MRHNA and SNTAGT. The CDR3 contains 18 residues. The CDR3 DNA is TGTGCCAGCAGTAGACTCACAGGGAAGGCCTCTGGGGCCAACGTCCTGACTTTC. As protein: CASSRLTGKASGANVLTF.

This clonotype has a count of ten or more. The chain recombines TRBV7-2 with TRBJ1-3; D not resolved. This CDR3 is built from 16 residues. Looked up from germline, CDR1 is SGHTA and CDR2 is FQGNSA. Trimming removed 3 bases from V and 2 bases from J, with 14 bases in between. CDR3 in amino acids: CASSFRKQNAGNTIYF. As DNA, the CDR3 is TGTGCCAGCAGCTTCCGAAAGCAGAACGCTGGAAACACCATATATTTT.

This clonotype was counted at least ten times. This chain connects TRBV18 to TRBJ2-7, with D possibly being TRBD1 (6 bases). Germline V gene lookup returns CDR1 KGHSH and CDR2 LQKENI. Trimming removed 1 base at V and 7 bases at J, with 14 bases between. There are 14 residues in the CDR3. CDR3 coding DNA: TGTGCCAGCTCACCACTTTCAGGGGCGCAGGAGCAGTACTTC. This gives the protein CASSPLSGAQEQYF.

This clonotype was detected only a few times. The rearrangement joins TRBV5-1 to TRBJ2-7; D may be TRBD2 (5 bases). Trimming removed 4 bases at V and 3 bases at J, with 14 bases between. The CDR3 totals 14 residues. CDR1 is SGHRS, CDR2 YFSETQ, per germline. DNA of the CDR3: TGCGCCAGCAGCCTCCCGACTATAAACTACGAGCAGTACTTC. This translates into CASSLPTINYEQYF.